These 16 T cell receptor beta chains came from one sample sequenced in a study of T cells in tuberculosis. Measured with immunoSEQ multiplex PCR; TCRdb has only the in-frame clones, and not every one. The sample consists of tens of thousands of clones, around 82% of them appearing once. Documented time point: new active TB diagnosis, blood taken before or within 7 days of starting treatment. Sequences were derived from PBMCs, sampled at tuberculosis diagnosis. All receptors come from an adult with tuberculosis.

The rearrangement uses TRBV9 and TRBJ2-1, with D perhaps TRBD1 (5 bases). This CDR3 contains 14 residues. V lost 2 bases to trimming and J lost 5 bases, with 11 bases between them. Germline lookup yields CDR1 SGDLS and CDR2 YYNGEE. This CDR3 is CASSVRLDNNEQFF. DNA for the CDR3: TGTGCCAGCAGCGTTCGACTGGACAACAATGAGCAGTTCTTC.

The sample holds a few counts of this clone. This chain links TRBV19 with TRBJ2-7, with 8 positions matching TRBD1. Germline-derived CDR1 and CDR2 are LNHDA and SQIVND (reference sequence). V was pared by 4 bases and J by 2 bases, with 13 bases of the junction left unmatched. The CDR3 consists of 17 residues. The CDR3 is CASSKSSNRGSAYEQYF. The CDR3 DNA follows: TGTGCCAGTAGTAAGTCTAGTAACAGGGGGTCCGCCTACGAGCAGTACTTC.

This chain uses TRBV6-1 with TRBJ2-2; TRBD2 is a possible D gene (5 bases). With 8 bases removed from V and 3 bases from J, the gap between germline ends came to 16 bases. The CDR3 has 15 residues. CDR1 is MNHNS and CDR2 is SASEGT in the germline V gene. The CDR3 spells CASCKRVGDTGELFF. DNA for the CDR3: TGTGCCAGCTGTAAGAGAGTCGGGGACACCGGGGAGCTGTTTTTT.

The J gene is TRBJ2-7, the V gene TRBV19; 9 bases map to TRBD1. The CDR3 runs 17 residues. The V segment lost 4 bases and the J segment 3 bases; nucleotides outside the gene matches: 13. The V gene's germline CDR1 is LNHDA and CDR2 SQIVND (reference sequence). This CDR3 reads CASSKGTGSPRDYEQYF. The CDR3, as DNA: TGTGCCAGTAGTAAGGGGACAGGGAGCCCGCGAGACTACGAGCAGTACTTC.

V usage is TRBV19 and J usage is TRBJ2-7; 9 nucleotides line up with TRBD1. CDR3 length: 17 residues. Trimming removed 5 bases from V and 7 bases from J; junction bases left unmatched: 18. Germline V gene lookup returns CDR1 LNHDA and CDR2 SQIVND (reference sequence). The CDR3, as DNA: TGTGCCAGTAGTGCAACACCCGGGACAGGGAGGTCGGGGGAGCAGTACTTC. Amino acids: CASSATPGTGRSGEQYF. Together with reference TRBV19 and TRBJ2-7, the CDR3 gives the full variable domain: DGGITQSPKYLFRKEGQNVTLSCEQNLNHDAMYWYRQDPGQGLRLIYYSQIVNDFQKGDIAEGYSVSREKKESFPLTVTSAQKNPTAFYLCASSATPGTGRSGEQYFGPGTRLTVT.

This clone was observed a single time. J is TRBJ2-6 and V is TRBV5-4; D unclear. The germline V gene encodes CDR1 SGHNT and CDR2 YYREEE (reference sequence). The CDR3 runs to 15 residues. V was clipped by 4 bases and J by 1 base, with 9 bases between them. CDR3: CASSPPRSGANVLTF. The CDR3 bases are TGTGCCAGCAGCCCCCCCAGGTCTGGGGCCAACGTCCTGACTTTC.

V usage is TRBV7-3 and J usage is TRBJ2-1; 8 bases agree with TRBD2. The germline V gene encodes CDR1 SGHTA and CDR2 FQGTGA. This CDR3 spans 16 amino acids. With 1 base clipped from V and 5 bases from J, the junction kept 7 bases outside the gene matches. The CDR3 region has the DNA TGTGCCAGCAGCTTAAGCGGAGCGGGAGTTAACAATGAGCAGTTCTTC. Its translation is CASSLSGAGVNNEQFF.

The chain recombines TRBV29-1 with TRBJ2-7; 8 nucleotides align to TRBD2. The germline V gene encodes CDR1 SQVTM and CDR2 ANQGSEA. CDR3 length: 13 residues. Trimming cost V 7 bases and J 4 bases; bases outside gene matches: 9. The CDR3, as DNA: TGCAGCGCGGGAGGGCCGCCTATGTACGAGCAGTACTTC. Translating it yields CSAGGPPMYEQYF.

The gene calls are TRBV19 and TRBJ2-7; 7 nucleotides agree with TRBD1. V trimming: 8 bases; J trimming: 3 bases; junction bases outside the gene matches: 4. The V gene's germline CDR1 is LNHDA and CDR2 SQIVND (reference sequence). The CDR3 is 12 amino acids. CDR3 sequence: CASGRQGYEQYF. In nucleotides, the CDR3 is TGTGCCAGTGGCAGACAGGGCTACGAGCAGTACTTC. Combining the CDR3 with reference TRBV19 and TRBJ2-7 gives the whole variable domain DGGITQSPKYLFRKEGQNVTLSCEQNLNHDAMYWYRQDPGQGLRLIYYSQIVNDFQKGDIAEGYSVSREKKESFPLTVTSAQKNPTAFYLCASGRQGYEQYFGPGTRLTVT.

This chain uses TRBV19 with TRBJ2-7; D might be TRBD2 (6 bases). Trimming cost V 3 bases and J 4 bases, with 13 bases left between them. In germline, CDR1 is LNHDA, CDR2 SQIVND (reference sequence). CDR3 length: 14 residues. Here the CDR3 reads CASSIFGGEYEQYF. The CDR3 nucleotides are TGTGCCAGTAGTATTTTTGGCGGGGAATACGAGCAGTACTTC.

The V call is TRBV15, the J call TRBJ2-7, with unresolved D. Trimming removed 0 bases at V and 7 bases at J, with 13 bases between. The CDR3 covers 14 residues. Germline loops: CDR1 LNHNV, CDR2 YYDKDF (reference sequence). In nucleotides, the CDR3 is TGTGCCACCAGCAGAGAGTCTGGCGGTGATGAGCAGTACTTC. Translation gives CATSRESGGDEQYF. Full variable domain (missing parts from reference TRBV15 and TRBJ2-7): DAMVIQNPRYQVTQFGKPVTLSCSQTLNHNVMYWYQQKSSQAPKLLFHYYDKDFNNEADTPDNFQSRRPNTSFCFLDIRSPGLGDTAMYLCATSRESGGDEQYFGPGTRLTVT.

The CDR3 loop reads CASSIIVLHPNIQYF. The DNA of the CDR3 is TGTGCCAGCAGCATTATAGTCCTTCACCCAAACATTCAGTACTTC. V is TRBV7-2 and J is TRBJ2-4; D is undetermined. This CDR3 comprises 15 residues. V was pared by 5 bases and J by 6 bases, with 17 bases between. Germline V gene sequence: CDR1 SGHTA, CDR2 FQGNSA.

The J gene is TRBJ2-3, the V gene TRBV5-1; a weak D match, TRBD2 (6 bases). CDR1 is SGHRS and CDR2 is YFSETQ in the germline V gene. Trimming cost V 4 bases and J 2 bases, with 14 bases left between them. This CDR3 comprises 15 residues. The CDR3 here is CASSLDRGFTDTQYF. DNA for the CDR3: TGCGCCAGCAGCCTGGATCGGGGGTTCACAGATACGCAGTATTTT. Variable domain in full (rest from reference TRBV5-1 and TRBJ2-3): KAGVTQTPRYLIKTRGQQVTLSCSPISGHRSVSWYQQTPGQGLQFLFEYFSETQRNKGNFPGRFSGRQFSNSRSEMNVSTLELGDSALYLCASSLDRGFTDTQYFGPGTRLTVL.

DNA for the CDR3: TGTGCCAGCAGCTTAGTATCCGGACAGGCTACCTACGAGCAGTACTTC. Translated: CASSLVSGQATYEQYF. The V and J genes are TRBV7-8 and TRBJ2-7; 7 positions agree with TRBD1. The length of the CDR3 is 16 residues. V gave up 1 base and J gave up 2 bases; unmatched junction bases: 8. Germline V gene data show CDR1 as SGHVS and CDR2 as FQNEAQ.

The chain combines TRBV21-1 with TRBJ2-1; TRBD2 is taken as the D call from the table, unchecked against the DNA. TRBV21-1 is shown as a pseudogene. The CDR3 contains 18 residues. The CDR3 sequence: CASSAGRTSGRKGNEQFF. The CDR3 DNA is TGTGCCAGCAGCGCCGGACGGACTAGCGGGAGAAAGGGCAATGAGCAGTTCTTC.

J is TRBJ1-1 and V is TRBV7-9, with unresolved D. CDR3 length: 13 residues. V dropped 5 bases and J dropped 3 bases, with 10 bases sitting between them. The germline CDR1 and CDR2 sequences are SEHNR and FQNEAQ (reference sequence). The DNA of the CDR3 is TGTGCCAGCAGCCGATCGGAGTACACTGAAGCTTTCTTT. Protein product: CASSRSEYTEAFF.